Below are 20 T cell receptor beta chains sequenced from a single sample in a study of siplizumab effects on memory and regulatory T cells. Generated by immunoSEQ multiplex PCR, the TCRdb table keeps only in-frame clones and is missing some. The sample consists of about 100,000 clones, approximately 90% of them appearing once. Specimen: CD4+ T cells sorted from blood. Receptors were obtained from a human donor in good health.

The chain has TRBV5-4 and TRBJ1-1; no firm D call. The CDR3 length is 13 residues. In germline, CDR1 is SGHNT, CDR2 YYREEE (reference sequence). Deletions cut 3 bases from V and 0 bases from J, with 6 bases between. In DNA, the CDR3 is TGTGCCAGCAGCTATCAGATGAACACTGAAGCTTTCTTT. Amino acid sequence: CASSYQMNTEAFF.

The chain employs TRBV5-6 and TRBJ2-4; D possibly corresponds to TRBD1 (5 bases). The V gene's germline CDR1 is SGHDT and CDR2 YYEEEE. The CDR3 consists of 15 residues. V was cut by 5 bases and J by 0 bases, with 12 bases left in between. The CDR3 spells CASRDRQIAKNIQYF. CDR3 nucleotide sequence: TGTGCCAGCAGAGATCGACAGATAGCCAAAAACATTCAGTACTTC.

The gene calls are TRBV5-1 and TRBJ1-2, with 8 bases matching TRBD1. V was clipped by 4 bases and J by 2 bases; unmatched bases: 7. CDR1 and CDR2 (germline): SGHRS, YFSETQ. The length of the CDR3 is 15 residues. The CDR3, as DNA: TGCGCCAGCAGCCCCAGGACAGGGAAAAACTATGGCTACACCTTC. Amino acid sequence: CASSPRTGKNYGYTF.

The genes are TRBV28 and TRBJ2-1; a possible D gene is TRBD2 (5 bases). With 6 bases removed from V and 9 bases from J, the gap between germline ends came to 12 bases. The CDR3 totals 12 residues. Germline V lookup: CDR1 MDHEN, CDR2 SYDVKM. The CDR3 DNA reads TGTGCCAGCAGCGAGGGAGTCGGTGAGCAGTTCTTC. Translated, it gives CASSEGVGEQFF.

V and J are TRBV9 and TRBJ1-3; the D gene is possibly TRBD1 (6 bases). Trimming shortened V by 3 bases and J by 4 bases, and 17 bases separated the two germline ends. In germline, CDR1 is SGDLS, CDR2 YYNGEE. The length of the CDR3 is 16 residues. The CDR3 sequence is CASSAGELIWGNTIYF. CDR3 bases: TGTGCCAGCAGCGCAGGGGAGTTGATCTGGGGAAACACCATATATTTT. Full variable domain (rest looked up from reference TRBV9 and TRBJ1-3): DSGVTQTPKHLITATGQRVTLRCSPRSGDLSVYWYQQSLDQGLQFLIQYYNGEERAKGNILERFSAQQFPDLHSELNLSSLELGDSALYFCASSAGELIWGNTIYFGEGSWLTVV.

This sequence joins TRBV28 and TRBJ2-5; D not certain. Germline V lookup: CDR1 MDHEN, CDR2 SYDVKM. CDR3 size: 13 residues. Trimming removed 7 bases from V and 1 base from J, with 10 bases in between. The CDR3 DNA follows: TGTGCCAGCAAGAGGCGGTTCCAAGAGACCCAGTACTTC. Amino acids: CASKRRFQETQYF.

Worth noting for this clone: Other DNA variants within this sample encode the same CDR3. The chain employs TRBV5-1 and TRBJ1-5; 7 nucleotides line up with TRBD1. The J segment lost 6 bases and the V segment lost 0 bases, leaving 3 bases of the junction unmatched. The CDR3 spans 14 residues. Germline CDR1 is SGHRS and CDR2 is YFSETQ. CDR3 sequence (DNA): TGCGCCAGCAGCTTGGGACAGGGAGGTCAGCCCCAGCATTTT. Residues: CASSLGQGGQPQHF.

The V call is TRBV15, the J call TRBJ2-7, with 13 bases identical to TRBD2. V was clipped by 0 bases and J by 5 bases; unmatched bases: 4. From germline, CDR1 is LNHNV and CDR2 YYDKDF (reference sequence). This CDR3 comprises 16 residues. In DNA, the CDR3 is TGTGCCACCAGCAGAGATGTGACTAGCGGGAGGAACGAGCAGTACTTC. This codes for CATSRDVTSGRNEQYF.

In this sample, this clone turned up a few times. CDR3 sequence: CATSASGQGTNYGYTF. The CDR3 DNA is TGTGCCACCAGCGCCTCTGGACAGGGGACCAACTATGGCTACACCTTC. V and J are TRBV15 and TRBJ1-2, with 9 nucleotides matching TRBD1. CDR1 is LNHNV, CDR2 YYDKDF, per germline (reference sequence). This CDR3 region has 16 residues. Trimming removed 5 bases from V and 2 bases from J; junction bases left unmatched: 9.

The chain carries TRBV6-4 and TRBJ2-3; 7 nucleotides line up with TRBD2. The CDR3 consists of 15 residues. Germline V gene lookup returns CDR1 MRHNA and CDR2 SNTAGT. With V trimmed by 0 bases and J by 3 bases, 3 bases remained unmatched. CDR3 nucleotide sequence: TGTGCCAGCAGTGACTCGGCGGGAGCTACAGATACGCAGTATTTT. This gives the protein CASSDSAGATDTQYF.

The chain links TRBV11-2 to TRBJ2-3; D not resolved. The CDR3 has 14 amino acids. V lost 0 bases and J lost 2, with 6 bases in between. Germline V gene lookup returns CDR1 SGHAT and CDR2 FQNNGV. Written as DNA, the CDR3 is TGTGCCAGCAGCTTAGAACCTACCACAGATACGCAGTATTTT. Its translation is CASSLEPTTDTQYF.

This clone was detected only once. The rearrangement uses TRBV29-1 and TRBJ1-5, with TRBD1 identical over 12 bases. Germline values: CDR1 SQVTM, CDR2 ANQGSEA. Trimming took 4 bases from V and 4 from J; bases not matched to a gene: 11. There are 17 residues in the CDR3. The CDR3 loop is CSVVIWGGQGANQPQHF. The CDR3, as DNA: TGCAGCGTTGTAATTTGGGGGGGACAGGGGGCAAATCAGCCCCAGCATTTT.

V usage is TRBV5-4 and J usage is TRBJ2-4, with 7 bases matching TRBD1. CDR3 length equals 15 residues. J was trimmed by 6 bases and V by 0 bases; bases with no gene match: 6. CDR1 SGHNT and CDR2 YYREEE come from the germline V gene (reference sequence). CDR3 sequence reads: CASSLGGGDLNIQYF. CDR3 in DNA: TGTGCCAGCAGCTTGGGAGGGGGCGATTTAAACATTCAGTACTTC.

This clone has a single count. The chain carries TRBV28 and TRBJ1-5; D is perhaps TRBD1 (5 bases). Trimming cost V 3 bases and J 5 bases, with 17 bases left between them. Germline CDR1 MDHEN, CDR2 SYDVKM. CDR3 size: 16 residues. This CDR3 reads CASSFGKGSLYQPQHF. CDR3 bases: TGTGCCAGCAGTTTTGGCAAGGGGAGCCTTTATCAGCCCCAGCATTTT.

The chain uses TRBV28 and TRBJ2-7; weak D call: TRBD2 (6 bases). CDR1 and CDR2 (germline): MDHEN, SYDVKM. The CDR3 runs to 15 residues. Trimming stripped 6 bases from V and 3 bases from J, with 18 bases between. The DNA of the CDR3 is TGTGCCAGCAGCTCCGCCGTGACGGGAGTCTACGAGCAGTACTTC. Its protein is CASSSAVTGVYEQYF.

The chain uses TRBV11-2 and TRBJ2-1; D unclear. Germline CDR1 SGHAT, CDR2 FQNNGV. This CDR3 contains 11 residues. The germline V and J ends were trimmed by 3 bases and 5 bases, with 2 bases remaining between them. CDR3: CASSFNNEQFF. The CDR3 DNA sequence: TGTGCCAGCAGCTTTAACAATGAGCAGTTCTTC.

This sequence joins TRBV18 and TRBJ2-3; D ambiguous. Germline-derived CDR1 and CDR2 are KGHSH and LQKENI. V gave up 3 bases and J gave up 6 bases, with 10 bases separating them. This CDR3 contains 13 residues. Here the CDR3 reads CASSPPMGDTQYF. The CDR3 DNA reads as TGTGCCAGCTCACCCCCGATGGGGGATACGCAGTATTTT.

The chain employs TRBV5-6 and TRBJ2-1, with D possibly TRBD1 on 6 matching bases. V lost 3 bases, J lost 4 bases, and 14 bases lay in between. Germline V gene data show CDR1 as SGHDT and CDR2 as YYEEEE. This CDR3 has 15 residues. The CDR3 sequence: CASSSNRAPYNEQFF. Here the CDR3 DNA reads TGTGCCAGCAGCTCGAACAGGGCCCCTTACAATGAGCAGTTCTTC.

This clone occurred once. The CDR3 DNA sequence: TGTGCCAGTAGGAGACAGGTGAACACTGAAGCTTTCTTT. It yields the protein CASRRQVNTEAFF. This chain links TRBV19 with TRBJ1-1, with D tentatively TRBD1 (6 bases). The CDR3 is 13 amino acids. Trimming stripped 6 bases from V and 0 bases from J, with 8 bases between. The germline V gene encodes CDR1 LNHDA and CDR2 SQIVND (reference sequence).

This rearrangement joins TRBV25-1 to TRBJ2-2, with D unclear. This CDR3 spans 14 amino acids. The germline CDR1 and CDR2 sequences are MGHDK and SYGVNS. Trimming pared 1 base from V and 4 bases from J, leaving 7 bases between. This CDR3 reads CASSELRGTGELFF. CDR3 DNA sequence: TGTGCCAGCAGTGAATTAAGAGGCACCGGGGAGCTGTTTTTT.